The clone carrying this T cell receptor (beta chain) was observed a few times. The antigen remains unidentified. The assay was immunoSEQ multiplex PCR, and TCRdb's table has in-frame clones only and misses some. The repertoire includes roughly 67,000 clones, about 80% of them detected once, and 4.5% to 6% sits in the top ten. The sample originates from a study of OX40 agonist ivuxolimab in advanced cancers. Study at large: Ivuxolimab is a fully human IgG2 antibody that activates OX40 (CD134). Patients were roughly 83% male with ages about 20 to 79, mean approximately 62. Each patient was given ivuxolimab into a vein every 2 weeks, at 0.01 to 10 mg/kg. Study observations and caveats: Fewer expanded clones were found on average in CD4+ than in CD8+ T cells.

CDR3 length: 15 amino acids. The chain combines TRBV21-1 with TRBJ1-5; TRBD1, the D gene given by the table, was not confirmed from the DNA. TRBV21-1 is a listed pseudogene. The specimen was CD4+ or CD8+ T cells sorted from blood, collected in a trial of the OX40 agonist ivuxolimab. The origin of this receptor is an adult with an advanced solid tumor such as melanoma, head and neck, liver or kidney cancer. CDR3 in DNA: TGTGCCAGCACCTTAAGGGACAGGGGGCATCAGCCCCAGCATTTT. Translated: CASTLRDRGHQPQHF.